These T cell receptor beta chains were read from a single sample in a study of cytotoxic CD8 clonotypes in ibrutinib-treated CLL. TCRdb's copy holds only in-frame clones and misses some; the assay was immunoSEQ multiplex PCR. The sample shows 76,000 or so clones, over 65% of them seen only once. The sample in question was PBMCs, obtained after 24 months of ibrutinib treatment. The receptors here all came from a human donor with chronic lymphocytic leukemia. CDR3s include the opening cysteine and the closing phenylalanine or tryptophan. Each record gives: D gene, J gene, V gene, clone size, CDR3 protein, CDR3 DNA. A D gene is named only where the DNA matches it firmly. Not every row has a clone size; where given, it reads once, few, many or a size class.

>TRBD1|TRBJ1-5|TRBV2|NA
CASSVSGQGSQPQHF
TGTGCCAGCAGTGTTTCGGGACAGGGGTCTCAGCCCCAGCATTTT
>TRBD1|TRBJ2-1|TRBV9|NA
CASSRGQGSYNEQFF
TGTGCCAGCAGCAGGGGACAGGGGTCCTACAATGAGCAGTTCTTC
>TRBD1|TRBJ1-2|TRBV27|NA
CASWGQGGYGYTF
TGTGCCAGTTGGGGACAGGGTGGATATGGCTACACCTTC
>NA|TRBJ1-1|TRBV2|NA
CASSTWRTEAFF
TGTGCCAGCAGTACCTGGAGGACTGAAGCTTTCTTT
>TRBD2|TRBJ2-3|TRBV5-6|NA
CASSYRLAGGSTDTQYF
TGTGCCAGCAGCTATAGACTAGCGGGAGGGTCCACAGATACGCAGTATTTT
>NA|TRBJ2-7|TRBV14|NA
CASSHRLPPYEQYF
TGTGCCAGCAGCCACAGACTACCACCCTACGAGCAGTACTTC
>NA|TRBJ2-1|TRBV18|NA
CASSPTVGEQFF
TGTGCCAGCTCACCGACGGTTGGTGAGCAGTTCTTC
>TRBD2|TRBJ2-1|TRBV27|NA
CASRASGSSYNEQFF
TGTGCCAGCAGGGCTAGCGGGAGCTCCTACAATGAGCAGTTCTTC
>NA|TRBJ2-1|TRBV18|NA
CASSPGGDEQFF
TGTGCCAGCTCACCAGGAGGAGACGAGCAGTTCTTC
>TRBD2|TRBJ2-3|TRBV6-5|medium-sized
CASSYGLGSGRDTQYF
TGTGCCAGCAGTTACGGTCTGGGTAGCGGGAGGGATACGCAGTATTTT
>NA|TRBJ1-2|TRBV30|NA
CAWSVSGAGNYGYTF
TGTGCCTGGAGTGTATCGGGGGCGGGTAACTATGGCTACACCTTC
>TRBD1|TRBJ1-5|TRBV7-2|NA
CASSPQGATQPQHF
TGTGCCAGCAGCCCCCAGGGGGCGACTCAGCCCCAGCATTTT
>TRBD2|TRBJ2-1|TRBV5-4|NA
CASSSTGGSYNEQFF
TGTGCCAGCAGCTCAACGGGAGGCTCCTACAATGAGCAGTTCTTC
>NA|TRBJ2-3|TRBV10-3|NA
CAIRRTDTQYF
TGTGCCATCCGGAGGACAGATACGCAGTATTTT
>TRBD2|TRBJ2-3|TRBV7-2|NA
CASSLGTSGVTDTQYF
TGTGCCAGCAGCTTAGGGACTAGCGGAGTCACAGATACGCAGTATTTT
>NA|TRBJ1-1|TRBV14|many
CASSPQWLNTEAFF
TGTGCCAGCAGCCCGCAATGGTTGAACACTGAAGCTTTCTTT
>NA|TRBJ2-3|TRBV11-2|NA
CASSYQTDTQYF
TGTGCCAGCAGCTACCAAACAGATACGCAGTATTTT
>NA|TRBJ1-2|TRBV9|NA
CASSSQGYGYTF
TGTGCCAGCAGCTCCCAAGGGTATGGCTACACCTTC
>NA|TRBJ2-2|TRBV5-6|NA
CASSLLPRLGVENTGELFF
TGTGCCAGCAGCTTGCTACCACGGTTGGGGGTGGAGAACACCGGGGAGCTGTTTTTT
>TRBD2|TRBJ2-2|TRBV7-2|NA
CASSSGLAGGTGELFF
TGTGCCAGCAGCTCTGGACTAGCGGGAGGAACCGGGGAGCTGTTTTTT
>TRBD2|TRBJ2-1|TRBV11-2|NA
CASSPGGTSGYNEQFF
TGTGCCAGCAGCCCCGGCGGGACTAGCGGTTACAATGAGCAGTTCTTC
>NA|TRBJ2-5|TRBV30|NA
CAWSTVETQYF
TGTGCCTGGAGCACCGTGGAGACCCAGTACTTC
>NA|TRBJ2-3|TRBV19|NA
CASRAGDLGTDTQYF
TGTGCCAGTAGGGCGGGCGATTTGGGCACAGATACGCAGTATTTT
>NA|TRBJ2-3|TRBV13|NA
CASSRGSGTDTQYF
TGTGCCAGCAGCCGAGGGTCGGGCACAGATACGCAGTATTTT
>TRBD2|TRBJ2-1|TRBV7-2|NA
CASSLGYSGSLGRNNEQFF
TGTGCCAGCAGCTTAGGTTATAGCGGGAGCTTGGGGAGGAACAATGAGCAGTTCTTC
>TRBD2|TRBJ2-3|TRBV9|NA
CASSATSGASTDTQYF
TGTGCCAGCAGCGCAACTAGCGGAGCTAGCACAGATACGCAGTATTTT
>TRBD1|TRBJ2-5|TRBV19|NA
CASSVQGAGETQYF
TGTGCCAGTAGTGTACAGGGGGCCGGGGAGACCCAGTACTTC
>NA|TRBJ2-5|TRBV4-2|few
CASSPGPERQETQYF
TGTGCCAGCAGCCCGGGCCCGGAGCGGCAAGAGACCCAGTACTTC
>NA|TRBJ1-1|TRBV2|NA
CASSEGPTNTEAFF
TGTGCCAGCAGTGAAGGGCCTACGAACACTGAAGCTTTCTTT
>TRBD1|TRBJ1-3|TRBV7-2|NA
CASSSDGTGGSGNTIYF
TGTGCCAGCAGCTCGGACGGGACAGGGGGCTCTGGAAACACCATATATTTT
>TRBD2|TRBJ2-2|TRBV7-2|few
CASSSGGVGGELFF
TGTGCCAGCAGCAGTGGGGGGGTTGGCGGGGAGCTGTTTTTT
>NA|TRBJ2-5|TRBV27|few
CASSSRTSVQETQYF
TGTGCCAGCAGTTCCCGGACCTCGGTGCAAGAGACCCAGTACTTC
>NA|TRBJ1-5|TRBV19|few
CASSIQSNQPQHF
TGTGCCAGTAGTATACAGAGCAATCAGCCCCAGCATTTT
>NA|TRBJ1-2|TRBV7-3|NA
CASSLNGYTF
TGTGCCAGCAGCTTAAATGGCTACACCTTC
>NA|TRBJ2-5|TRBV2|NA
CASSGIEGPPKETQYF
TGTGCCAGCAGCGGGATCGAGGGGCCCCCTAAAGAGACCCAGTACTTC
>NA|TRBJ2-3|TRBV9|NA
CASSEGGGRDTQYF
TGTGCCAGCAGCGAGGGGGGTGGCAGGGATACGCAGTATTTT
>TRBD1|TRBJ2-2|TRBV5-4|NA
CASSPGQGAYGELFF
TGTGCCAGCAGCCCGGGACAGGGGGCCTACGGGGAGCTGTTTTTT
>TRBD2|TRBJ2-2|TRBV19|NA
CASSIDRGVAWLSSGSIGELFF
TGTGCCAGTAGTATAGATCGAGGGGTTGCTTGGCTTTCTAGCGGGAGTATCGGGGAGCTGTTTTTT
>TRBD2|TRBJ2-7|TRBV19|NA
CASSNSGTKIHEQYF
TGTGCCAGTAGTAACTCCGGGACTAAGATTCACGAGCAGTACTTC
>TRBD1|TRBJ2-7|TRBV27|NA
CASSRTGLGYEQYF
TGTGCCAGCAGCCGGACAGGGTTGGGCTACGAGCAGTACTTC
>TRBD2|TRBJ2-3|TRBV7-9|NA
CASSPTSGSTDTQYF
TGTGCCAGCAGCCCGACTAGCGGGAGCACAGATACGCAGTATTTT
>TRBD2|TRBJ2-3|TRBV5-1|NA
CASSVVAGGTSTDTQYF
TGCGCCAGCAGCGTAGTAGCGGGAGGCACAAGCACAGATACGCAGTATTTT
>TRBD2|TRBJ2-1|TRBV18|NA
CASSPPRGVSYNEQFF
TGTGCCAGCTCACCACCCCGGGGGGTCTCCTACAATGAGCAGTTCTTC
>TRBD2|TRBJ2-5|TRBV7-9|NA
CASSSAGRETQYF
TGTGCCAGCAGCTCAGCGGGACGGGAGACCCAGTACTTC
>NA|TRBJ1-5|TRBV7-2|few
CASSIQVFSNQPQHF
TGTGCCAGCAGCATTCAAGTATTCAGCAATCAGCCCCAGCATTTT
>NA|TRBJ2-2|TRBV27|NA
CASSLLFTGELFF
TGTGCCAGCAGTTTATTGTTCACCGGGGAGCTGTTTTTT
>NA|TRBJ2-1|TRBV19|NA
CASSRGGNEQFF
TGTGCCAGTAGTCGGGGTGGGAATGAGCAGTTCTTC
>NA|TRBJ2-1|TRBV30|NA
CACTPPDSSSYNEQFF
TGTGCCTGTACCCCTCCCGACAGTAGCTCCTACAATGAGCAGTTCTTC